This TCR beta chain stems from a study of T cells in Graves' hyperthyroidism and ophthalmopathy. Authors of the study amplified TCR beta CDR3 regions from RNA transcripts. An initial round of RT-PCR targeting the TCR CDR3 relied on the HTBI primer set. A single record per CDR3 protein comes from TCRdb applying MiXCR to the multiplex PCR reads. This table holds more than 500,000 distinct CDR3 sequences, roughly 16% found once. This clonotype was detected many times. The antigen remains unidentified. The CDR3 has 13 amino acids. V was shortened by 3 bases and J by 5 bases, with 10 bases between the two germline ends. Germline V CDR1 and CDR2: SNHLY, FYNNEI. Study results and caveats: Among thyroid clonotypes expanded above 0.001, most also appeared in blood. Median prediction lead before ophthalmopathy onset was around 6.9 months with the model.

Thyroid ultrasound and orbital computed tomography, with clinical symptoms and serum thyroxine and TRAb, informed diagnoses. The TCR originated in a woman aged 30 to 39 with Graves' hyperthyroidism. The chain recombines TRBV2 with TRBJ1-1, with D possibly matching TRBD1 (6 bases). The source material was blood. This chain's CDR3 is CASSDRGRTEAFF. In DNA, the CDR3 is TGTGCCAGCAGTGACAGGGGTCGGACTGAAGCTTTCTTT.